These 27 T cell receptor beta chains were sequenced from one sample in a study of identical twins. TCRdb re-called the 5' RACE reads with MiXCR, one entry per CDR3 protein. Of approximately 1.8 million distinct CDR3 sequences in the sample, less than 40% were seen once. Material for sequencing was cord blood. The receptors shown here come from a newborn girl in good health.

This clonotype was picked up a small number of times. The gene calls are TRBV20-1 and TRBJ2-7, with 11 bases fitting TRBD2. The ends lost 3 bases at V and 3 bases at J; junction bases unmatched: 7. The CDR3 totals 15 residues. Germline V gene data show CDR1 as DFQATT and CDR2 as SNEGSKA (reference sequence). The CDR3 protein is CSASTTSGIDYEQYF. In nucleotides, the CDR3 is TGCAGTGCTAGTACGACTAGCGGGATTGACTACGAGCAGTACTTC.

This clonotype occurred a few times. In DNA, the CDR3 is TGCGCCAGCAGCTTGGGCGGGACAGGTCCATCGGGGTATAATTCACCCCTCCACTTT. Translation gives CASSLGGTGPSGYNSPLHF. The J gene is TRBJ1-6, the V gene TRBV5-1; 8 bases agree with TRBD1. CDR1 SGHRS and CDR2 YFSETQ come from the germline V gene. CDR3 size: 19 residues. V dropped 0 bases and J dropped 4; count of bases not matched to a gene: 12.

The chain links TRBV3-1 to TRBJ1-5; D not certain. Germline V gene data show CDR1 as LGHDT and CDR2 as YNNKEL (reference sequence). The V gene lost 2 bases and the J gene lost 7 bases, with 12 bases spanning the gap. The CDR3 contains 14 residues. CDR3 loop: CASSQSGVSQPQHF. The CDR3 DNA follows: TGTGCCAGCAGCCAATCTGGGGTCAGCCAGCCCCAGCATTTT. The full variable domain, rest sourced from reference TRBV3-1 and TRBJ1-5, is DTAVSQTPKYLVTQMGNDKSIKCEQNLGHDTMYWYKQDSKKFLKIMFSYNNKELIINETVPNRFSPKSPDKAHLNLHINSLELGDSAVYFCASSQSGVSQPQHFGDGTRLSIL.

This clonotype was observed a few times. Here the CDR3 reads CAISVQWEVTEAFF. The CDR3, as DNA: TGTGCCATCAGTGTTCAGTGGGAGGTAACTGAAGCTTTCTTT. This chain joins TRBV10-3 and TRBJ1-1; no firm D call. The CDR3 is made up of 14 amino acids. Trimming left V 4 bases short and J 5 bases short, with 14 bases between. Germline-derived CDR1 and CDR2 are ENHRY and SYGVKD.

V and J are TRBV5-1 and TRBJ2-3; 8 bases align to TRBD2. This CDR3 contains 18 residues. Germline V gene sequence: CDR1 SGHRS, CDR2 YFSETQ. V trimming: 2 bases; J trimming: 0 bases; junction bases outside the gene matches: 11. In DNA form, the CDR3 reads TGCGCCAGCAGCTTACCGGAACTAGCGGATCTTAGCACAGATACGCAGTATTTT. Translated, it gives CASSLPELADLSTDTQYF.

The chain combines TRBV20-1 with TRBJ2-1; D gene unclear. Deletions cut 6 bases from V and 8 bases from J, with 17 bases between. The CDR3 covers 13 residues. Germline V gene data show CDR1 as DFQATT and CDR2 as SNEGSKA (reference sequence). CDR3 residues: CSAPRLGTHEQFF. Written as DNA, the CDR3 is TGCAGTGCCCCCAGGTTAGGTACCCATGAGCAGTTCTTC.

V and J are TRBV27 and TRBJ1-1, with D perhaps matching TRBD1 (5 bases). Germline assignment: CDR1 MNHEY and CDR2 SMNVEV (reference sequence). The CDR3 consists of 14 residues. Between the trimmed V and J ends, which lost 4 bases and 0 bases, there was a span of 9 bases. CDR3 in amino acids: CASSWDYLNTEAFF. CDR3 bases: TGTGCCAGCAGTTGGGACTACCTGAACACTGAAGCTTTCTTT.

This clonotype was detected a few times. The genes are TRBV20-1 and TRBJ2-7; D possibly corresponds to TRBD2 (5 bases). The germline V gene encodes CDR1 DFQATT and CDR2 SNEGSKA (reference sequence). Trimming shortened V by 3 bases and J by 2 bases, and 14 bases separated the two germline ends. CDR3 length equals 14 residues. CDR3 region: CSARAPDSAYEQYF. The CDR3 DNA sequence: TGCAGTGCTAGGGCCCCGGACTCAGCCTACGAGCAGTACTTC.

This clonotype was seen many times. The CDR3 sequence: CASSGRDRAGYTF. The CDR3 nucleotides are TGTGCCAGCAGCGGACGGGACAGGGCCGGCTACACCTTC. The rearrangement links TRBV4-2 to TRBJ1-2; 9 nucleotides align to TRBD1. The CDR3 extends over 13 amino acids. Germline loops: CDR1 LGHNA, CDR2 YNFKEQ. V lost 5 bases and J lost 8; bases outside the gene matches: 6.

This chain connects TRBV27 to TRBJ2-5; maybe TRBD2 (6 bases). CDR3 length: 15 amino acids. Germline V CDR1 and CDR2: MNHEY, SMNVEV (reference sequence). Trimming removed 3 bases from V and 1 base from J, with 12 bases in between. Here the CDR3 DNA reads TGTGCCAGCAGTTTCGGAGCGGGCACCCAAGAGACCCAGTACTTC. It translates to CASSFGAGTQETQYF.

This clonotype was recorded a few times. The chain links TRBV4-2 to TRBJ2-5; D is undetermined. Between the trimmed V and J ends, which lost 4 bases and 0 bases, there was a span of 9 bases. The CDR3 has 14 amino acids. Per germline, CDR1 LGHNA and CDR2 YNFKEQ. CDR3 amino acids: CASSPHLYQETQYF. Written as DNA, the CDR3 is TGTGCCAGCAGCCCCCACTTGTACCAAGAGACCCAGTACTTC.

This clonotype came up many times. This chain connects TRBV6-6 to TRBJ1-2; perhaps TRBD1 as D (6 bases). Trimming cost V 1 base and J 6 bases, with 18 bases left between them. The germline CDR1 and CDR2 sequences are MNHNY and SVGAGI (reference sequence). The CDR3 is made up of 16 amino acids. The DNA of the CDR3 is TGTGCCAGCAGTTACTATCTGGCCGGGGGCGAGGATGGCTACACCTTC. Protein product: CASSYYLAGGEDGYTF.

As for this clonotype: A read error may explain this, as a much larger clone is one base away. V gene TRBV20-1 combines with J gene TRBJ2-3, with 11 bases lining up with TRBD2. J lost 3 bases, V lost 5 bases, and 4 bases had no gene match. The germline CDR1 and CDR2 sequences are DFQATT and SNEGSKA (reference sequence). The CDR3 is 14 amino acids. As DNA, the CDR3 is TGCAGTGCTGTAGCGGGGGGGGAAACAGATACGCAGTATTTT. It is translated as CSAVAGGETDTQYF.

This clonotype was counted a few times. The chain is built from TRBV27 and TRBJ2-4; D remains ambiguous. The J call may be faulty, since TRBJ2-5 better matches the DNA end. CDR3 size: 13 residues. Germline assignment: CDR1 MNHEY and CDR2 SMNVEV (reference sequence). The CDR3 DNA reads as TGTGCCAGCGCCCGGAACTCCCGTGGGACCCAGTACTTC. Protein product: CASARNSRGTQYF.

The rearrangement joins TRBV4-2 to TRBJ1-4; 9 bases line up with TRBD1. The CDR3 consists of 15 residues. With V trimmed by 3 bases and J by 7 bases, 6 bases remained unmatched. Germline CDR1 reads LGHNA; CDR2 reads YNFKEQ. CDR3 protein: CASSQDRGWGEKLFF. Here the CDR3 DNA reads TGTGCCAGCAGCCAGGACAGGGGCTGGGGTGAAAAACTGTTTTTT.

This clonotype was seen a handful of times. The rearrangement joins TRBV12-3 or TRBV12-4 to TRBJ2-1; weak D call: TRBD1 (6 bases). Trimming shortened V by 6 bases and J by 6 bases, and 18 bases separated the two germline ends. This CDR3 has 15 amino acids. DNA of the CDR3: TGTGCCAGCAGGCATACGGACAGCCCACTCAATGAGCAGTTCTTC. Translation gives CASRHTDSPLNEQFF.

There are a few counts of this clonotype. The chain couples TRBV20-1 to TRBJ2-1; 10 bases match TRBD2. The J call may be mistaken, given a closer DNA end match to TRBJ2-7. The CDR3 length is 17 residues. Germline assignment: CDR1 DFQATT and CDR2 SNEGSKA (reference sequence). The CDR3 region has the DNA TGCAGTGCTAGGCTAGCGGGGGTCCCAAGCTCCTACAATGAGCAGTACTTC. Protein: CSARLAGVPSSYNEQYF.

The chain is built from TRBV2 and TRBJ1-1; D not certain. Trimming stripped 4 bases from V and 4 bases from J, with 10 bases between. The germline V gene has CDR1 SNHLY and CDR2 FYNNEI. This CDR3 has 13 amino acids. The CDR3 DNA reads as TGTGCCAGCAGTGGAAGGGAAGGCACTGAAGCTTTCTTT. Amino acids: CASSGREGTEAFF.

The CDR3 is CSVVAGGEKLFF. The CDR3 DNA follows: TGCAGCGTTGTGGCGGGAGGCGAAAAACTGTTTTTT. The chain has TRBV29-1 and TRBJ1-4, with D unclear. The V end lost 4 bases, the J end lost 8 bases, and 11 bases lay between the germline ends. In germline, CDR1 is SQVTM, CDR2 ANQGSEA. The CDR3 has 12 residues.

In the case of this clonotype: Being one base from a much bigger clone, this may be a read error. This chain uses TRBV21-1 with TRBJ2-1; TRBD1 reflects the table's D call only, with no check against the DNA. TRBV21-1 is deemed a pseudogene. This CDR3 spans 14 amino acids. The DNA for the CDR3 is TGTGCCAGCAGTCACCGGGACAGGGACAATGAGCAGTTCTTC. This encodes CASSHRDRDNEQFF.

In its sample, this clonotype was seen a few times. This chain links TRBV9 with TRBJ2-7, with 7 bases fitting TRBD1. With V trimmed by 0 bases and J by 2 bases, 8 bases remained unmatched. Germline CDR1 reads SGDLS; CDR2 reads YYNGEE. CDR3 length: 16 residues. The CDR3 is CASSVGSGGSPYEQYF. The CDR3 nucleotides are TGTGCCAGCAGCGTAGGGTCAGGGGGTTCGCCCTACGAGCAGTACTTC.

This clonotype has just a few counts. The genes are TRBV20-1 and TRBJ2-7, with 11 positions matching TRBD2. Germline values: CDR1 DFQATT, CDR2 SNEGSKA (reference sequence). This CDR3 region has 15 residues. V dropped 1 base and J dropped 3; count of bases not matched to a gene: 5. The CDR3 nucleotides read TGCAGTGCTAGAGTTCGACTAGCGGGGTTCTACGAGCAGTACTTC. Translated, it gives CSARVRLAGFYEQYF.

This clonotype was found many times. The chain links TRBV4-2 to TRBJ2-1; maybe TRBD2 (6 bases). V shed 1 base and J shed 8 bases, with 18 bases lying between them. The CDR3 sequence is 16 residues long. Looked up from germline, CDR1 is LGHNA and CDR2 is YNFKEQ. The CDR3 protein is CASSQAAASDWDEQFF. The CDR3 DNA sequence: TGTGCCAGCAGCCAAGCGGCGGCTAGCGATTGGGATGAGCAGTTCTTC.

This clonotype was recorded once. CDR3 in DNA: TGCGGCGCCCGACTAGCGGGGCCCTACAATGAGCAGTTCTTC. Protein product: CGARLAGPYNEQFF. The chain employs TRBV29-1 and TRBJ2-1; 11 positions match TRBD2. Germline V gives CDR1 SQVTM, CDR2 ANQGSEA. The CDR3 covers 14 residues.

This clonotype was counted between two and nine times. The chain joins TRBV5-5 to TRBJ2-3; 11 positions agree with TRBD2. Germline values: CDR1 SGHKS, CDR2 YYEKEE (reference sequence). The trim removed 5 bases at V and 2 bases at J, leaving 10 bases unmatched. The length of the CDR3 is 17 residues. The DNA of the CDR3 is TGTGCCAGCAGGCGGATAGCGGGGGGGCCCCTCACAGATACGCAGTATTTT. Translation gives CASRRIAGGPLTDTQYF.

There are a few counts of this clonotype. The chain recombines TRBV9 with TRBJ2-1, with a possible D match to TRBD2 (6 bases). Per the germline V gene, CDR1 is SGDLS and CDR2 is YYNGEE. CDR3 length equals 15 residues. Trimming shortened V by 2 bases and J by 2 bases, and 11 bases separated the two germline ends. In nucleotides, the CDR3 is TGTGCCAGCAGCGTGACTAGTAGGGCCTACAATGAGCAGTTCTTC. This encodes CASSVTSRAYNEQFF.

This clonotype was seen only a few times. The chain uses TRBV18 and TRBJ2-5, with 7 bases fitting TRBD1. J lost 3 bases, V lost 5 bases, and 3 bases had no gene match. CDR1 is KGHSH and CDR2 is LQKENI in the germline V gene. The CDR3 has 13 residues. CDR3 in DNA: TGTGCCAGCTCAACCGGGACAGAAGAGACCCAGTACTTC. The encoded protein is CASSTGTEETQYF.